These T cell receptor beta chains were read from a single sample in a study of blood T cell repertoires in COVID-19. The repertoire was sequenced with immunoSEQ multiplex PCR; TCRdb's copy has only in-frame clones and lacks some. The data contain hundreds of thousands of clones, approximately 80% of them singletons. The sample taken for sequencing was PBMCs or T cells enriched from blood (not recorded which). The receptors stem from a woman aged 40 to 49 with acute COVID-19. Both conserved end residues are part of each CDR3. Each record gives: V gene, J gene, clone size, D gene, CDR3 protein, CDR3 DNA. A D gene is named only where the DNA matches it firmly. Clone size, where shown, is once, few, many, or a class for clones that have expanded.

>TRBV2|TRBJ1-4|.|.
CASSLLSSRGSKLFF
TGTGCCAGCAGCCTTCTAAGTTCCCGAGGGTCAAAACTGTTTTTT
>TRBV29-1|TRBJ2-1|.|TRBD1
CSVVEGQAYNEQFF
TGCAGCGTTGTTGAGGGACAGGCCTACAATGAGCAGTTCTTC
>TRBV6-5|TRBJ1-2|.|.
CASAPQGGAGGYTF
TGTGCCAGCGCCCCTCAGGGAGGTGCGGGAGGCTACACCTTC
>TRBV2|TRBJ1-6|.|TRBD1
CASQDRVNYNSPLHF
TGTGCCAGTCAGGACAGGGTGAACTATAATTCACCCCTCCACTTT
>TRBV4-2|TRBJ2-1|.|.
CASSQDLRKSHEQFF
TGTGCCAGCAGCCAAGATCTGCGAAAGAGCCATGAGCAGTTCTTC
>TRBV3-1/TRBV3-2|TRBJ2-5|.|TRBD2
CASSHQAGGQETQYF
TGTGCCAGCAGCCACCAAGCGGGGGGGCAAGAGACCCAGTACTTC
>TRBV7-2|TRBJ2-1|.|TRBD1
CASSPGTGAGNEQFF
TGTGCCAGCAGCCCCGGGACAGGGGCGGGCAATGAGCAGTTCTTC
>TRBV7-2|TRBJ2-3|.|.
CASSVIGTRGNTQYF
TGTGCCAGCAGCGTCATCGGGACAAGGGGTAATACGCAGTATTTT
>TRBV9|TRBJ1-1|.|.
CASSVAQAFTEAFF
TGTGCCAGCAGCGTAGCTCAAGCCTTCACTGAAGCTTTCTTT
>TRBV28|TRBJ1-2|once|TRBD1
CASRTGGANYGYTF
TGTGCCAGCAGGACAGGGGGAGCTAACTATGGCTACACCTTC
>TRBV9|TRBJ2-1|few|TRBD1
CASSATGVSSYNEQFF
TGTGCCAGCAGCGCTACAGGGGTGAGCTCCTACAATGAGCAGTTCTTC
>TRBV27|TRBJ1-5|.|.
CASSKQDGQPQHF
TGTGCCAGCAGTAAACAGGATGGTCAGCCCCAGCATTTT
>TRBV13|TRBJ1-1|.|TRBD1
CASSRSGTGGAFREAFF
TGTGCCAGCAGCCGCTCCGGGACAGGGGGCGCATTTCGTGAAGCTTTCTTT
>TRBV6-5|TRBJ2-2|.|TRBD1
CASSYWDRGGTGELFF
TGTGCCAGCAGTTACTGGGACAGGGGTGGAACCGGGGAGCTGTTTTTT
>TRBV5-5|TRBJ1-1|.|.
CASSFPGDTEAFF
TGTGCCAGCAGCTTCCCCGGAGACACTGAAGCTTTCTTT
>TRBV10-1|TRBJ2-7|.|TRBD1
CASSPSGGFYEQYF
TGCGCCAGCAGTCCCTCAGGGGGCTTTTACGAGCAGTACTTC
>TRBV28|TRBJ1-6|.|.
CASSPSGTGTNSPLHF
TGTGCCAGCAGTCCGAGCGGGACGGGAACAAATTCACCCCTCCACTTT